This TCR beta chain was profiled in a study of shared clonotypes between healthy human individuals. Using immunoSEQ multiplex PCR, the repertoire was profiled, and TCRdb retains in-frame clones only, with some absent. The sample consists of about 1.5 million clones, roughly 96% of them appearing once. The CDR3 extends over 13 amino acids. Trimming shortened V by 2 bases and J by 0 bases, and 6 bases separated the two germline ends. Per the germline V gene, CDR1 is SGHRS and CDR2 is YFSETQ. As for this clone: This sample also contains other DNA sequences that code for the same CDR3.

This TCR was sampled from a young man in good health. Sequenced sample: naive CD4+ T cells sorted from blood. Subset specified: CD45RA+ positively selected. V gene TRBV5-1 combines with J gene TRBJ2-7; tentative D call: TRBD2 (6 bases). The CDR3 DNA reads as TGCGCCAGCAGCTTCGGGAGCTCCTACGAGCAGTACTTC. Its protein product is CASSFGSSYEQYF.